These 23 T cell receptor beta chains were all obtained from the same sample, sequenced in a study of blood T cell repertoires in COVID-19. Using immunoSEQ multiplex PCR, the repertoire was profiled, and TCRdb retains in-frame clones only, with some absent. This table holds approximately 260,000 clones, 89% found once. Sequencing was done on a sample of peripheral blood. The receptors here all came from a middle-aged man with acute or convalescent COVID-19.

The CDR3 loop reads CASVGHGNTEAFF. DNA for the CDR3: TGTGCCAGCGTGGGACATGGGAACACTGAAGCTTTCTTT. The J gene is TRBJ1-1, the V gene TRBV12-3 or TRBV12-4; TRBD1 might be the D (6 bases). With 8 bases removed from V and 1 base from J, the gap between germline ends came to 11 bases. The CDR3 spans 13 residues.

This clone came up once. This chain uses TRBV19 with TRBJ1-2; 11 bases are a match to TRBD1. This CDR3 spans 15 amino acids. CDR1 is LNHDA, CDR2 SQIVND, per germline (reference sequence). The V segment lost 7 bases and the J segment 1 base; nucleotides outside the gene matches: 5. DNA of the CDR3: TGTGCCAGTACCGGACAGGGGGCTTTTAACTATGGCTACACCTTC. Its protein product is CASTGQGAFNYGYTF. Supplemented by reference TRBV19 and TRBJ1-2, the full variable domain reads DGGITQSPKYLFRKEGQNVTLSCEQNLNHDAMYWYRQDPGQGLRLIYYSQIVNDFQKGDIAEGYSVSREKKESFPLTVTSAQKNPTAFYLCASTGQGAFNYGYTFGSGTRLTVV.

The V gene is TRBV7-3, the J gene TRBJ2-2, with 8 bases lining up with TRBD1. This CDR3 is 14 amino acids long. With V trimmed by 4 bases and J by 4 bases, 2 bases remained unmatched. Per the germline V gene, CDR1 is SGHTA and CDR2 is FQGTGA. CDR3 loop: CASSSQGVTGELFF. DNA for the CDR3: TGTGCCAGCAGCTCACAGGGGGTCACCGGGGAGCTGTTTTTT.

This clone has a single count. This CDR3 is CASRQIDRSSYNSPLHF. The CDR3 bases are TGCGCCAGCAGACAAATAGACAGGAGCTCCTATAATTCACCCCTCCACTTT. The chain joins TRBV23-1 to TRBJ1-6, with TRBD1 as a possible D gene (6 bases). TRBV23-1 carries the ORF label, with uncertain function. V was trimmed by 6 bases and J by 0 bases, leaving 15 bases between them. The CDR3 is made up of 17 amino acids.

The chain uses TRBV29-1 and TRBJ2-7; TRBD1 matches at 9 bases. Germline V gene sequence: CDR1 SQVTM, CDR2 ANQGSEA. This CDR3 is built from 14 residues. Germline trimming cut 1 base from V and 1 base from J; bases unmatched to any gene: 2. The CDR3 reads CSVEVTGGSYEQYF. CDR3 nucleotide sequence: TGCAGCGTTGAAGTGACAGGGGGATCCTACGAGCAGTACTTC.

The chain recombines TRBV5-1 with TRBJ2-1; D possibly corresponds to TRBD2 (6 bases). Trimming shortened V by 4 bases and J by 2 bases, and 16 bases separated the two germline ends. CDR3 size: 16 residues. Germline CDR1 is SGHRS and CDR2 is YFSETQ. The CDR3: CASSHTSSRAYNEQFF. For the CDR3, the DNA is TGCGCCAGCAGCCATACTAGCTCCCGGGCCTACAATGAGCAGTTCTTC.

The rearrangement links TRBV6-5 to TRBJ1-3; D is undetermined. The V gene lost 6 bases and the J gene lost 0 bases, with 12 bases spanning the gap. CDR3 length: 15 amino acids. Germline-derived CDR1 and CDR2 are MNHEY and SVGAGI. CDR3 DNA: TGTGCCAGCAGCCAGCCGGGGATCTCTGGAAACACCATATATTTT. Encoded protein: CASSQPGISGNTIYF.

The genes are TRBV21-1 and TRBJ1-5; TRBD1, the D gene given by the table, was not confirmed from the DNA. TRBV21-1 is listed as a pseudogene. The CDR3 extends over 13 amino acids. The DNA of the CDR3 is TGTGCCAGCCGCAGGCTTAGCAATCAGCCCCAGCATTTT. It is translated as CASRRLSNQPQHF.

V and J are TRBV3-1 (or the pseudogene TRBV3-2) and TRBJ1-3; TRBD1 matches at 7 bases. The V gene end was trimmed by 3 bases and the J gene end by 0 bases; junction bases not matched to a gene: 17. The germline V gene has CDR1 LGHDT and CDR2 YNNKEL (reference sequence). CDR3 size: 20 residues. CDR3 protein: CASSQYGQVLNFLSGNTIYF. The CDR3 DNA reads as TGTGCCAGCAGCCAGTATGGACAGGTCCTTAACTTCCTCTCTGGAAACACCATATATTTT.

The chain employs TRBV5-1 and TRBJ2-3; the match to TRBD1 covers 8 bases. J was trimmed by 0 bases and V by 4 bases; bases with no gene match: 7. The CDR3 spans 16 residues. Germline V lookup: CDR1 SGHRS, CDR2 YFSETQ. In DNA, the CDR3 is TGCGCCAGCAGCCCTATGACAGGGGCAAGCACAGATACGCAGTATTTT. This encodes CASSPMTGASTDTQYF.

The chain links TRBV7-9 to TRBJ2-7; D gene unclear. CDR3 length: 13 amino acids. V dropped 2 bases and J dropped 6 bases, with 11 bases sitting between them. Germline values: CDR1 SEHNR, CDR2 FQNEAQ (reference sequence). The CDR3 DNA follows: TGTGCCAGCAGCTTATCTGAGAGAGGCGAGCAGTACTTC. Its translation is CASSLSERGEQYF.

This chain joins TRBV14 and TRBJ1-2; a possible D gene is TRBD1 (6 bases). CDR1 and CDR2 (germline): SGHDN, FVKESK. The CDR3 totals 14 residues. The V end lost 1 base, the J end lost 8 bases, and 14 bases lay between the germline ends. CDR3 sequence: CASSQARGLGGYTF. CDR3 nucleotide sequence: TGTGCCAGCAGCCAAGCCAGGGGCCTAGGCGGCTACACCTTC.

The CDR3 DNA is TGTGCCAGCAGCCAAGATAGGGGCAGGGGCTACACCTTC. Amino acid sequence: CASSQDRGRGYTF. The gene calls are TRBV3-1 (or the pseudogene TRBV3-2) and TRBJ1-2, with TRBD1 as a possible D gene (5 bases). Trimming stripped 0 bases from V and 8 bases from J, with 10 bases between. The CDR3 sequence is 13 residues long. The germline V gene has CDR1 LGHDT and CDR2 YNNKEL (reference sequence).

CDR3 sequence (DNA): TGTGCCAGCAGTGTTAATCTTCACACCGGGGAGCTGTTTTTT. Its protein is CASSVNLHTGELFF. The chain is built from TRBV2 and TRBJ2-2, with D unresolved. CDR1 and CDR2 from the germline V gene are SNHLY and FYNNEI. The CDR3 length is 14 residues. Trimming removed 4 bases from V and 3 bases from J, with 9 bases in between.

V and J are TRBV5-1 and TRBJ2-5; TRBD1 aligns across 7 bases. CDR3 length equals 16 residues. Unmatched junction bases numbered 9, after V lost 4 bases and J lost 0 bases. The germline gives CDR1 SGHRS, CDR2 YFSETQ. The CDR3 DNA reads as TGCGCCAGCAGCATCCACGGGACAGTGTACCAAGAGACCCAGTACTTC. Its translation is CASSIHGTVYQETQYF.

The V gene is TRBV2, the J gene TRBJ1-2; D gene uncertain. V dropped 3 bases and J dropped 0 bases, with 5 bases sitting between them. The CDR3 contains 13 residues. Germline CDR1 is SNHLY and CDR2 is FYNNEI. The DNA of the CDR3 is TGTGCCAGCAGTGAGGCAGCTAACTATGGCTACACCTTC. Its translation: CASSEAANYGYTF.

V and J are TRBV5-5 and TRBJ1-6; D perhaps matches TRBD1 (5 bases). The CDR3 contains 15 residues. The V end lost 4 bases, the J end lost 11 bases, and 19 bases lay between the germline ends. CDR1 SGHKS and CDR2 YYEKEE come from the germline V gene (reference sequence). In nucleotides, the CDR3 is TGTGCCAGCAGCGCGTCCCCCGGGGGGGAGACACCCCTCCACTTT. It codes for CASSASPGGETPLHF.

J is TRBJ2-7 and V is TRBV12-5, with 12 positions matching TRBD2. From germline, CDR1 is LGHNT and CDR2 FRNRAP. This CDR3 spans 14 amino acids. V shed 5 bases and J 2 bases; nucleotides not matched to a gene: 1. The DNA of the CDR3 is TGTGCTAGTGGTCCTAGCGGGGGGGCCTACGAGCAGTACTTC. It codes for CASGPSGGAYEQYF.

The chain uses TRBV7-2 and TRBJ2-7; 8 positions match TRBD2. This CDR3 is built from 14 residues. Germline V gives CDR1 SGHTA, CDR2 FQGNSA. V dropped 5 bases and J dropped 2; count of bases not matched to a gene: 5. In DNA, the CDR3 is TGTGCCAGCAGCCCCGACGGGGGGGCCTACGAGCAGTACTTC. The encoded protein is CASSPDGGAYEQYF.

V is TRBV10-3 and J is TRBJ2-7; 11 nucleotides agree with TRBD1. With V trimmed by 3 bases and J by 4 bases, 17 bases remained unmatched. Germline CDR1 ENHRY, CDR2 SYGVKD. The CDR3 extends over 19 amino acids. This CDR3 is CAISDVGQGVPPLLYEQYF. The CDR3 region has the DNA TGTGCCATCAGTGATGTGGGACAGGGGGTGCCCCCTCTTCTTTACGAGCAGTACTTC.

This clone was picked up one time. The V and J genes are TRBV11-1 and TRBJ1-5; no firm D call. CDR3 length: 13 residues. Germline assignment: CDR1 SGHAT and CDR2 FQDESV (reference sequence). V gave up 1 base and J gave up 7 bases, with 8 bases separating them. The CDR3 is CASSLEEFQPQHF. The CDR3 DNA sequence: TGTGCCAGCAGCTTAGAAGAGTTCCAGCCCCAGCATTTT.

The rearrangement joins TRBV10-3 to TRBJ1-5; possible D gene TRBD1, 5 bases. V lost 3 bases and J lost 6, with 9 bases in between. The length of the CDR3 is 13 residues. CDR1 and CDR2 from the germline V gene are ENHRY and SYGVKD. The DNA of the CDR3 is TGTGCCATCAGTGAAGGGGTTGGTCAGCCCCAGCATTTT. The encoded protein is CAISEGVGQPQHF.

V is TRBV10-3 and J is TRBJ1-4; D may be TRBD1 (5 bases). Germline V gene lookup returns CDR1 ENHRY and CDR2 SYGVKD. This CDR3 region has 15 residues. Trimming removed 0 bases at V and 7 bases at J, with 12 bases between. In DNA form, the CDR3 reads TGTGCCATCAGTGAGTCAAGGGGCGTCTCTGAAAAACTGTTTTTT. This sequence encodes CAISESRGVSEKLFF.